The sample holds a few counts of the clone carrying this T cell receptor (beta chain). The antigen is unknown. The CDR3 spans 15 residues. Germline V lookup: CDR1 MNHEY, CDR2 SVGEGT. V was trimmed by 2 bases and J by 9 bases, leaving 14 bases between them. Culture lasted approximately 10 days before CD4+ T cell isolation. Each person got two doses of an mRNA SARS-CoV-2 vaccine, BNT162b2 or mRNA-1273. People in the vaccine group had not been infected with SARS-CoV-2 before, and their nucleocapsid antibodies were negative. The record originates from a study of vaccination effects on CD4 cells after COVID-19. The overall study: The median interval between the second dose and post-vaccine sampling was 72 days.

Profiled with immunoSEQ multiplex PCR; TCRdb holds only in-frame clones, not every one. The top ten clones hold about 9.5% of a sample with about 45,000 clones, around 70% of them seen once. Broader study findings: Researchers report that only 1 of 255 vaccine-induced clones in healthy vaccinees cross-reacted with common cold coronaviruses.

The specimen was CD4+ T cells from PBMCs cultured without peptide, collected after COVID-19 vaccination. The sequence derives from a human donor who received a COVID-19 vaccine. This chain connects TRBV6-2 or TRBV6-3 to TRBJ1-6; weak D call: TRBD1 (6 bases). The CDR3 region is CASSYVTRGGSPLHF. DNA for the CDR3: TGTGCCAGCAGTTACGTCACACGAGGGGGTTCACCCCTCCACTTT.